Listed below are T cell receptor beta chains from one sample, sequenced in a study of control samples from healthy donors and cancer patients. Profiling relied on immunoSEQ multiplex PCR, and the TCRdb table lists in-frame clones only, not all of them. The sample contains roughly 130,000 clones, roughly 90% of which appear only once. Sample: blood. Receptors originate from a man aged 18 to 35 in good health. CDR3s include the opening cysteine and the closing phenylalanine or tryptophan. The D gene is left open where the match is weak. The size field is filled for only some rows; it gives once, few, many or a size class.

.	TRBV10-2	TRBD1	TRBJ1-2	TGCGCCAGCAGTGGGTTTCGACGGGGACAGGGGGCAGATGGCTACACCTTC	CASSGFRRGQGADGYTF
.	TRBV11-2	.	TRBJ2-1	TGTGCCAGCAGGGGAGGCGGCAATGAGCAGTTCTTC	CASRGGGNEQFF
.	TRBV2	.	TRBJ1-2	TGTGCCAGCAGCCCGACAGGACTCGATGGCTACACCTTC	CASSPTGLDGYTF
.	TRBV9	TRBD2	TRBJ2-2	TGTGCCAGCAGCGAACTAGCGGGGGGGCAAGGCGGGGAGCTGTTTTTT	CASSELAGGQGGELFF
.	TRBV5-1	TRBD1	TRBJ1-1	TGCGCCAGCAGCGTCGGACAGGGGGAGAACACTGAAGCTTTCTTT	CASSVGQGENTEAFF
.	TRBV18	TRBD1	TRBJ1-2	TGTGCCAGCTCACCACCCCAGGGGGAAGCGGCGGGCTACACCTTC	CASSPPQGEAAGYTF
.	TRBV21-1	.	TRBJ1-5	TGTGCCAGCAGCTTACGGGAATGGAGGGTCTATAGCAATCAGCCCCAGCATTTT	CASSLREWRVYSNQPQHF
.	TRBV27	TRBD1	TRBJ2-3	TGTGCCAGCAGTTCCTTTCCGGGACAGGGGTGGGGAGATACGCAGTATTTT	CASSSFPGQGWGDTQYF
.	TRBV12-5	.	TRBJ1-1	TGTGCTAGTGGTTTAGCGAACACTGAAGCTTTCTTT	CASGLANTEAFF
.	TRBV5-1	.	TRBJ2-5	TGCGCCAGCAGCTTGGCAATTAGGGACCAAGAGACCCAGTACTTC	CASSLAIRDQETQYF
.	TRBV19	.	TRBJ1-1	TGTGCCAGTAGTTTTGGGGCGGGGGACACTGAAGCTTTCTTT	CASSFGAGDTEAFF
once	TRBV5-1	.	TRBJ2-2	TGCGCCAGCAGCGCTGCAGGGCCCGGGGAGCTGTTTTTT	CASSAAGPGELFF
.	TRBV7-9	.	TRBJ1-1	TGTGCCAGCAGCTTCACAGGGTCAACTGAAGCTTTCTTT	CASSFTGSTEAFF
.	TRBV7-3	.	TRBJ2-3	TGTGCCAGCAGCTTGACATCCGCTAGCACAGATACGCAGTATTTT	CASSLTSASTDTQYF
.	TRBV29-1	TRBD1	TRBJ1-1	TGCAGCGTTGAAGTTTCGGGACAGGGGAACACTGAAGCTTTCTTT	CSVEVSGQGNTEAFF
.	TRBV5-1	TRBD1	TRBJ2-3	TGCGCCAGCAGCTTGTTCGGACAGGGTGGGACAGATACGCAGTATTTT	CASSLFGQGGTDTQYF
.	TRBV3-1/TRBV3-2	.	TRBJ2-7	TGTGCCAGCAGCCAAGGGGCGGGGTCGGGATCCTACGAGCAGTACTTC	CASSQGAGSGSYEQYF
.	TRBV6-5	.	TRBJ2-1	TGTGCCAGCAGTTACGGGGGGACCTACAATGAGCAGTTCTTC	CASSYGGTYNEQFF
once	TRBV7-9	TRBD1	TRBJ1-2	TGTGCCAGCAGCTTAGTTGACAGGGACCGTAACTATGGCTACACCTTC	CASSLVDRDRNYGYTF
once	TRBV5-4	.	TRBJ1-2	TGTGCCAGCAGCCCGATTACAGAAGACTATGGCTACACCTTC	CASSPITEDYGYTF
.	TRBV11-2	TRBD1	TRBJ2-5	TGTGCCAGCAGCTTAGACAGGGGGCATGGGGAGACCCAGTACTTC	CASSLDRGHGETQYF
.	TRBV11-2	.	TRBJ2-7	TGTGCCAGCAGTAACACCAACTCCTACGAGCAGTACTTC	CASSNTNSYEQYF
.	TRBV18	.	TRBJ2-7	TGTGCCAGCTCACCTCCGGGTAGGGATGGCGAGCAGTACTTC	CASSPPGRDGEQYF
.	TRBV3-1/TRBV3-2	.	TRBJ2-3	TGTGCCAGCAGCCCAGAAAACTCAGATACGCAGTATTTT	CASSPENSDTQYF
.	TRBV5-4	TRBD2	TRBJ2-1	TGTGCCAGCAGCTTTGAGACTAGCGGGTGGAATGAGCAGTTCTTC	CASSFETSGWNEQFF
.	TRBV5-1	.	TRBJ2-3	TGCGCCAGCAGCTTGGCCGTAGACACAACGCAGTATTTT	CASSLAVDTTQYF
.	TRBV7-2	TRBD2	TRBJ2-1	TGTGCCAGCAGCTTTCCCCGACTAGCGGGGGATAGGACGAACAATGAGCAGTTCTTC	CASSFPRLAGDRTNNEQFF
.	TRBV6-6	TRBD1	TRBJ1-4	TGTGCCAGCAGTCGGGACAGGGGGCCTTTAGCAACTAATGAAAAACTGTTTTTT	CASSRDRGPLATNEKLFF
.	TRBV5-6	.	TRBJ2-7	TGTGCCAGCAGCTTGGGAGTTATGGTCCACGAGCAGTACTTC	CASSLGVMVHEQYF
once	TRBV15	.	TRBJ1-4	TGTGCCACCAGCAGGGCGATCGGTAGTAATGAAAAACTGTTTTTT	CATSRAIGSNEKLFF
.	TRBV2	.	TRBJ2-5	TGTGCCAGCAGTGTGGGGGTCCGGGAGACCCAGTACTTC	CASSVGVRETQYF
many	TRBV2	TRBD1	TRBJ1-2	TGTGCCAGCAGCGCCGGGACAGGTGCGAACTATGGCTACACCTTC	CASSAGTGANYGYTF
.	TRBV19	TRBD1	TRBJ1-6	TGTGCCAGTAGTACGACAGGGTCCGATAATTCACCCCTCCACTTT	CASSTTGSDNSPLHF
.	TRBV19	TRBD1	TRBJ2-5	TGTGCCAGTAGCGGGACAGGGGACCAAGAGACCCAGTACTTC	CASSGTGDQETQYF
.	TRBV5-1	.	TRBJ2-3	TGCGCCAGCAGCTTGGCGCTAGGCGCAGATACGCAGTATTTT	CASSLALGADTQYF
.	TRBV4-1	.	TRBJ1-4	TGCGCCAGCAGCCCAAGACTGACTAATGAAAAACTGTTTTTT	CASSPRLTNEKLFF
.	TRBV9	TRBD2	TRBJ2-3	TGTGCCAGCAGCGCTTTTACTAGCGGTAGCACAGATACGCAGTATTTT	CASSAFTSGSTDTQYF
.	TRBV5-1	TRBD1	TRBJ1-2	TGCGCCAGCAGCCTTACGACAGGGACCTACTATGGCTACACCTTC	CASSLTTGTYYGYTF
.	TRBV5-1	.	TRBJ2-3	TGCGCCAGCAGCTTGGGCAGGGGTCTCCCAGATACGCAGTATTTT	CASSLGRGLPDTQYF
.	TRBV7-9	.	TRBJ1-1	TGTGCCAGCAGCTTACCCGGGGGCCGGGACACTGAAGCTTTCTTT	CASSLPGGRDTEAFF
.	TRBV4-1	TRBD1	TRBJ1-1	TGCGCCAGCAGCCGGGCCAGACAGGGGGACACTGAAGCTTTCTTT	CASSRARQGDTEAFF
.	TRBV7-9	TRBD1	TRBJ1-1	TGTGCCAGCAGCCCCTCTGGGAGGGGGCGGGGGAACACTGAAGCTTTCTTT	CASSPSGRGRGNTEAFF
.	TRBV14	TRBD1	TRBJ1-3	TGTGCCAGCAGAGACAGGGGAGCTGGAAACACCATATATTTT	CASRDRGAGNTIYF
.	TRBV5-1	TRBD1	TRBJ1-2	TGCGCCAGCAGCTCCCAGACAGGGGCTAACTATGGCTACACCTTC	CASSSQTGANYGYTF
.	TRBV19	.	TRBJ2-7	TGTGCCAGTAGTCTCCCGGACAGCGGATACTACGAGCAGTACTTC	CASSLPDSGYYEQYF
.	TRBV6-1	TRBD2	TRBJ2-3	TGTGCCAGCAGTGTCACTAGCGGGGGGGGCACAGATACGCAGTATTTT	CASSVTSGGGTDTQYF
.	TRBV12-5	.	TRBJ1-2	TGTGCTAGTGGTTTGGTACGGGGGGCTATCGGCTACACCTTC	CASGLVRGAIGYTF
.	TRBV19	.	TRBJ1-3	TGTGCCAGTAGTATCGCGGGGGCGATCTCTGGAAACACCATATATTTT	CASSIAGAISGNTIYF
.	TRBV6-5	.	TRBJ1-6	TGTGCCAGCAGAGCGGAAGGCTATAATTCACCCCTCCACTTT	CASRAEGYNSPLHF
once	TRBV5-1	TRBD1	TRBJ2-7	TGCGCCAGCAGTTCGGACAGGGTCCACGAGCAGTACTTC	CASSSDRVHEQYF
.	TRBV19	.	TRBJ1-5	TGTGCCAGTAGTCGGGTGGTCGCGGAGAATCAGCCCCAGCATTTT	CASSRVVAENQPQHF